These 28 T cell receptor beta chains came from one sample sequenced in a study of T cells in women clearing cervical HPV infection. Sequencing was performed with immunoSEQ multiplex PCR; in TCRdb, only in-frame clones are kept and a portion is missing. The table for this sample gives tens of thousands of clones. The material sequenced was blood buffy coat. The origin of the receptors is a woman between 18 and 70 years old with a cervical HPV16 infection that either progressed to CIN3+ or cleared (not recorded which).

On this clone: The DNA ends 3 residues before the CDR3 does, and the rest of the CDR3 is filled in from the germline J gene. This sequence joins TRBV29-1 and TRBJ2-3; 11 bases are a match to TRBD2. CDR1 and CDR2 (germline): SQVTM, ANQGSEA. Losses at the gene ends were 7 bases for V and 4 bases for J; bases not matched to a gene: 7. CDR3 length equals 14 residues. The sequenced part of the CDR3 DNA is TGCAGCGCCGAACTAGCGGGAGTTCCAGATACG. Translating it yields CSAELAGVPDT. The entire CDR3 is CSAELAGVPDTQYF.

Of note for this clone: The read terminates 3 residues before the CDR3 end, so the remaining end is supplied by the germline J gene. The gene calls are TRBV23-1 and TRBJ2-1; 7 nucleotides line up with TRBD1. TRBV23-1 is filed as an ORF, its function uncertain. The CDR3 extends over 19 amino acids. The junction had 23 bases not matched to a gene; V was cut back by 6 bases and J by 6 bases. The CDR3 region is CASRGPKSLDRELSNEQFF. Partial CDR3 DNA: TGCGCCAGCAGGGGACCCAAAAGTCTCGACAGGGAATTGTCCAATGAG.

A word on this clone: With the read ending 3 residues before the CDR3 end, the germline J gene is used to fill in that end. The rearrangement uses TRBV20-1 and TRBJ1-2, with a tentative D call TRBD1 (5 bases). This CDR3 is built from 15 residues. The germline CDR1 and CDR2 sequences are DFQATT and SNEGSKA (reference sequence). This chain's CDR3 is CSARGGGALQETYTF. The sequenced part of the CDR3 DNA is TGCAGTGCTAGAGGGGGGGGAGCCCTCCAAGAGACC.

Concerning this clone: The read ends 3 residues early relative to the CDR3; the germline J gene fills the gap. The chain uses TRBV20-1 and TRBJ2-5, with 7 bases fitting TRBD1. From germline, CDR1 is DFQATT and CDR2 SNEGSKA (reference sequence). V shed 1 base and J 2 bases; nucleotides not matched to a gene: 4. This CDR3 is 14 amino acids long. Partial CDR3 DNA: TGCAGTGCTAGAGGACAGGGCGATCAAGAGACC. Amino acids: CSARGQGDQET. The CDR3 in full is CSARGQGDQETQYF.

Turning to this clone: Read coverage stops 3 residues before the CDR3 terminus; the germline J gene supplies the remainder. The chain couples TRBV11-3 to TRBJ2-7; the match to TRBD1 covers 8 bases. Germline CDR1 is SGHNT and CDR2 is YENEEA. Trimming took 2 bases from V and 2 from J; bases not matched to a gene: 5. The CDR3 is made up of 15 amino acids. Partial CDR3 DNA: TGTGCCAGCAGCTTACCGACAGGGGTTACCTACGAG. Translating gives CASSLPTGVTYE. The complete CDR3 protein is CASSLPTGVTYEQYF. Full variable domain (missing parts from reference TRBV11-3 and TRBJ2-7): EAGVVQSPRYKIIEKKQPVAFWCNPISGHNTLYWYLQNLGQGPELLIRYENEEAVDDSQLPKDRFSAERLKGVDSTLKIQPAELGDSAVYLCASSLPTGVTYEQYFGPGTRLTVT.

Regarding this clone: The read ends 3 residues early relative to the CDR3; the germline J gene fills the gap. The V call is TRBV2, the J call TRBJ2-2; TRBD1 aligns across 8 bases. Germline CDR1 is SNHLY and CDR2 is FYNNEI. The CDR3 loop spans 11 amino acids. The CDR3 region is CASSGDRRLFF. The CDR3 bases that were read are TGTGCCAGCAGTGGGGACAGGCGG.

On this clone itself: The read finishes 3 residues shy of the CDR3 end, and the germline J gene is used to complete it. The V gene is TRBV5-1, the J gene TRBJ2-1, with D uncertain. Trimming left V 4 bases short and J 3 bases short, with 20 bases between. Germline loops: CDR1 SGHRS, CDR2 YFSETQ. This CDR3 contains 17 residues. CDR3 sequence: CASSPVTVLQDYNEQFF. CDR3 DNA (partial): TGCGCCAGCAGCCCAGTAACAGTTCTCCAGGACTACAATGAG.

Turning to this clone: The read stops 3 residues short of the end of the CDR3; the missing end is completed from the germline J gene. The chain couples TRBV5-1 to TRBJ1-3, with D hard to call. V lost 4 bases and J lost 1, with 15 bases in between. Germline loops: CDR1 SGHRS, CDR2 YFSETQ. This CDR3 comprises 16 residues. This CDR3 is CASSPETATSGNTIYF. The DNA read from the CDR3 is TGCGCCAGCAGCCCGGAAACAGCTACATCTGGAAACACC.

The covered CDR3 bases are TGTGCCAGCAGCTTTCCCGGGGGGGAGGGC. This codes for CASSFPGGEG. The full CDR3 reads CASSFPGGEGYTF. V is TRBV7-2 and J is TRBJ1-2, with D possibly matching TRBD1 (5 bases). Sequencing ends 3 residues short of the CDR3 end; the germline J gene provides the rest. This CDR3 has 13 amino acids. Per germline, CDR1 SGHTA and CDR2 FQGNSA.

According to its frequency, this clone is medium-sized. The read is 3 residues too short to cover the CDR3 end, so that end is filled in from the germline J gene. The chain uses TRBV6-1 and TRBJ2-6, with D perhaps matching TRBD1 (5 bases). V gave up 3 bases and J gave up 3 bases, with 9 bases separating them. The CDR3 consists of 15 residues. Germline V lookup: CDR1 MNHNS, CDR2 SASEGT. CDR3 loop: CASSDQGVGANVLTF. CDR3 DNA, as far as it was read: TGTGCCAGCAGTGACCAAGGGGTTGGGGCCAACGTC.

With respect to this clone: The read finishes 3 residues shy of the CDR3 end, and the germline J gene is used to complete it. The V gene is TRBV19, the J gene TRBJ1-3; a possible D gene is TRBD1 (5 bases). Deletions cut 3 bases from V and 0 bases from J, with 12 bases between. The germline V gene has CDR1 LNHDA and CDR2 SQIVND (reference sequence). The CDR3 totals 16 residues. The DNA read from the CDR3 is TGTGCCAGTAGTATTTCGGCAGGGAGCTCTGGAAACACC. Protein product: CASSISAGSSGNT. The full CDR3 sequence reads CASSISAGSSGNTIYF. Looking up the rest from reference TRBV19 and TRBJ1-3 gives the full variable domain: DGGITQSPKYLFRKEGQNVTLSCEQNLNHDAMYWYRQDPGQGLRLIYYSQIVNDFQKGDIAEGYSVSREKKESFPLTVTSAQKNPTAFYLCASSISAGSSGNTIYFGEGSWLTVV.

The chain's CDR3 is CASSLMGQDNEKLFF. CDR3 bases read: TGTGCCAGCAGCTTAATGGGACAGGATAATGAAAAA. The rearrangement uses TRBV7-9 and TRBJ1-4; 8 nucleotides align to TRBD1. The sequenced fragment ends 3 residues before the CDR3 boundary, so the rest is inferred from the germline J gene. CDR3 size: 15 residues. Germline loops: CDR1 SEHNR, CDR2 FQNEAQ (reference sequence). V gave up 2 bases and J gave up 4 bases; unmatched junction bases: 3.

Concerning this clone itself: Read data end 3 residues before the CDR3 end; the end is taken from the germline J gene. J is TRBJ2-2 and V is TRBV2; tentatively, D is TRBD1 (5 bases). Germline V gene sequence: CDR1 SNHLY, CDR2 FYNNEI. This CDR3 is built from 16 residues. V lost 6 bases to trimming and J lost 6 bases, with 20 bases between them. The DNA read from the CDR3 is TGTGCCAGCAGGAAGTCCGGGCCGCTCAGGGCCGGGGAG. Its translation is CASRKSGPLRAGE. The complete CDR3 sequence is CASRKSGPLRAGELFF. Variable domain in full (rest from reference TRBV2 and TRBJ2-2): EPEVTQTPSHQVTQMGQEVILRCVPISNHLYFYWYRQILGQKVEFLVSFYNNEISEKSEIFDDQFSVERPDGSNFTLKIRSTKLEDSAMYFCASRKSGPLRAGELFFGEGSRLTVL.

With respect to this clone: Read sequence stops 3 residues before the CDR3 end, and the germline J gene provides the missing end. V gene TRBV7-3 combines with J gene TRBJ2-1; perhaps TRBD2 as D (6 bases). Per the germline V gene, CDR1 is SGHTA and CDR2 is FQGTGA. Trimming removed 3 bases at V and 8 bases at J, with 14 bases between. This CDR3 has 14 residues. CDR3 region: CASSFLGGKDEQFF. The CDR3 bases that were read are TGTGCCAGCAGCTTTTTAGGCGGGAAGGATGAG.

Note on this clone: The CDR3 goes on 3 residues after the read ends, and that part is filled in from the germline J gene. The genes are TRBV30 and TRBJ2-7; D remains ambiguous. Germline V gives CDR1 GTSNPN, CDR2 SVGIG (reference sequence). V lost 5 bases and J 2 bases, leaving 13 bases between the germline ends. CDR3 length: 13 amino acids. The CDR3 sequence is CAWERGVAYEQYF. Partial CDR3 DNA: TGTGCCTGGGAAAGAGGTGTTGCCTACGAG.

Points on this clone: The CDR3 end lies 3 residues beyond the end of the read and is filled in from the germline J gene. The chain links TRBV11-2 to TRBJ2-7, with TRBD1 matching over 10 bases. This CDR3 region has 15 residues. From germline, CDR1 is SGHAT and CDR2 FQNNGV. V lost 4 bases, J lost 6 bases, and 9 bases stayed unmatched. This CDR3 reads CASSYDGQGGGEQYF. The CDR3 bases that were read are TGTGCCAGCAGCTATGACGGACAGGGGGGCGGCGAG.

With respect to this clone: Read sequence stops 3 residues before the CDR3 end, and the germline J gene provides the missing end. The V call is TRBV2, the J call TRBJ1-5; 7 positions match TRBD1. The germline gives CDR1 SNHLY, CDR2 FYNNEI. After removal of 0 bases from V and 5 bases from J, the junction contained 4 bases not matched to a gene. The CDR3 has 15 amino acids. The CDR3 sequence is CASSEARQGDQPQHF. CDR3 DNA, as far as it was read: TGTGCCAGCAGTGAAGCGAGGCAGGGGGATCAGCCC.

Worth noting for this clone: Read coverage stops 3 residues before the CDR3 terminus; the germline J gene supplies the remainder. The V and J genes are TRBV11-2 and TRBJ2-2; no definite D call. The CDR3 covers 14 residues. From germline, CDR1 is SGHAT and CDR2 FQNNGV. Trimming took 4 bases from V and 9 from J, leaving 15 bases between them. The chain's CDR3 is CASSSLPKRWELFF. CDR3 bases read: TGTGCCAGCAGCTCCCTCCCAAAACGGTGGGAG.

With regard to this clone: Read sequence stops 3 residues before the CDR3 end, and the germline J gene provides the missing end. The chain carries TRBV7-2 and TRBJ2-1, with TRBD2 matching over 8 bases. The junction had 9 bases not matched to a gene; V was cut back by 5 bases and J by 6 bases. Looked up from germline, CDR1 is SGHTA and CDR2 is FQGNSA. The CDR3 contains 15 residues. The CDR3 sequence is CASSRYSGMGNEQFF. CDR3 DNA (partial): TGTGCCAGCAGCCGCTATAGCGGGATGGGCAATGAG.

A note on this clone: The read ends 3 residues early relative to the CDR3; the germline J gene fills the gap. The gene calls are TRBV20-1 and TRBJ2-3, with 11 bases matching TRBD2. The length of the CDR3 is 14 residues. The V and J ends lost 0 bases and 4 bases, in that order; junction bases with no gene match: 0. In germline, CDR1 is DFQATT, CDR2 SNEGSKA (reference sequence). The CDR3 sequence is CSARDSGRADTQYF. CDR3 DNA (partial): TGCAGTGCTAGAGATAGCGGGAGGGCAGATACG.

A word on this clone: The read finishes 3 residues shy of the CDR3 end, and the germline J gene is used to complete it. The rearrangement links TRBV18 to TRBJ2-4; D perhaps matches TRBD2 (6 bases). The CDR3 is 17 amino acids. Germline CDR1 KGHSH, CDR2 LQKENI. The CDR3 DNA, read in part, is TGTGCCAGCTCACCATCGACCCCGGAGTCAAGACTGGGGGGT. It is translated as CASSPSTPESRLGG. The entire CDR3 reads CASSPSTPESRLGGQYF. Full variable domain (rest looked up from reference TRBV18 and TRBJ2-4): NAGVMQNPRHLVRRRGQEARLRCSPMKGHSHVYWYRQLPEEGLKFMVYLQKENIIDESGMPKERFSAEFPKEGPSILRIQQVVRGDSAAYFCASSPSTPESRLGGQYFGAGTRLSVL.

Points on this clone: The read gets to within 3 residues of the CDR3 end, and the germline J gene fills in the rest. The chain recombines TRBV7-8 with TRBJ1-2; tentatively, D is TRBD1 (5 bases). The CDR3 has 16 amino acids. In germline, CDR1 is SGHVS, CDR2 FQNEAQ. Trimming cost V 5 bases and J 0 bases, with 16 bases left between them. CDR3 residues: CASSPQIGATNYGYTF. The DNA read from the CDR3 is TGTGCCAGCAGCCCCCAAATTGGGGCGACTAACTATGGC.

Remarks on this clone: The read gets to within 3 residues of the CDR3 end, and the germline J gene fills in the rest. V and J are TRBV7-9 and TRBJ2-2; maybe TRBD1 (6 bases). There are 14 residues in the CDR3. Germline CDR1 SEHNR, CDR2 FQNEAQ (reference sequence). The V end was cut by 5 bases, the J end by 3 bases, with 10 bases between. The CDR3 here is CASSKTGYTGELFF. The CDR3 bases that were read are TGTGCCAGCAGCAAAACAGGGTACACCGGGGAG.

Concerning this clone: Read data end 3 residues before the CDR3 end; the end is taken from the germline J gene. The chain carries TRBV9 and TRBJ1-1; 8 nucleotides match TRBD1. The CDR3 runs to 13 residues. V shed 2 bases and J 5 bases; nucleotides not matched to a gene: 2. Germline V gene sequence: CDR1 SGDLS, CDR2 YYNGEE. CDR3 DNA (partial): TGTGCCAGCAGCGTCACAGGGGGGACTGAA. This sequence encodes CASSVTGGTE. The full CDR3 sequence reads CASSVTGGTEAFF.

To note about this clone: Read coverage stops 3 residues before the CDR3 terminus; the germline J gene supplies the remainder. The rearrangement uses TRBV19 and TRBJ2-5; 9 positions match TRBD1. The J segment lost 2 bases and the V segment lost 4 bases, leaving 5 bases of the junction unmatched. CDR3 size: 15 residues. Germline V gene lookup returns CDR1 LNHDA and CDR2 SQIVND (reference sequence). CDR3 region: CASSTRQGVQETQYF. The DNA read from the CDR3 is TGTGCCAGTAGTACCCGACAGGGGGTTCAAGAGACC. The complete variable domain, with remaining parts taken from reference TRBV19 and TRBJ2-5, reads DGGITQSPKYLFRKEGQNVTLSCEQNLNHDAMYWYRQDPGQGLRLIYYSQIVNDFQKGDIAEGYSVSREKKESFPLTVTSAQKNPTAFYLCASSTRQGVQETQYFGPGTRLLVL.

Comment on this clone: The CDR3 is cut off 3 residues early in the read; its end comes from the germline J gene. This sequence joins TRBV2 and TRBJ2-1, with a tentative D call TRBD2 (6 bases). Trimming left V 6 bases short and J 5 bases short, with 20 bases between. Germline assignment: CDR1 SNHLY and CDR2 FYNNEI. The CDR3 is 16 residues long. The CDR3 here is CASRSLQASANNEQFF. The part of the CDR3 DNA that was read is TGTGCCAGCAGATCCCTTCAGGCTAGCGCAAACAATGAG.

Worth noting for this clone: The read halts 3 residues ahead of the CDR3 end, with the missing end drawn from the germline J gene. V usage is TRBV7-3 and J usage is TRBJ2-1; TRBD2 aligns across 14 bases. This CDR3 is built from 15 residues. In germline, CDR1 is SGHTA, CDR2 FQGTGA. V lost 4 bases and J lost 6; bases outside the gene matches: 2. This CDR3 is CASSSGLAGVNEQFF. CDR3 DNA, as far as it was read: TGTGCCAGCAGCTCGGGACTAGCGGGAGTCAATGAG.

By frequency, this clone registers medium-sized. The read falls 3 residues short of the CDR3 end, and the missing part is taken from the germline J gene. The chain is built from TRBV15 and TRBJ2-3, with no clear D. This CDR3 is 15 amino acids long. The V gene's germline CDR1 is LNHNV and CDR2 YYDKDF (reference sequence). V was cut by 0 bases and J by 1 base, with 8 bases left in between. The covered CDR3 bases are TGTGCCACCAGCAGAGATGGGCTTGGCACAGATACG. Its translation is CATSRDGLGTDT. Given in full, the CDR3 is CATSRDGLGTDTQYF.